These 3 T cell receptor beta chains were sequenced from one sample in a study of shared clonotypes between healthy human individuals. Repertoires were generated with immunoSEQ multiplex PCR, while TCRdb's copy carries only in-frame clones and drops some. The sample has 2 million to 2.5 million clones; under 97% are singletons. The sample taken for sequencing was naive CD4+ T cells sorted from blood. Subset specified: CD45RA+ positively selected. The receptors stem from a man younger than 30 in good health.

The V gene is TRBV2, the J gene TRBJ2-7; 9 nucleotides match TRBD1. CDR3 length equals 13 residues. Germline assignment: CDR1 SNHLY and CDR2 FYNNEI. Germline trimming cut 7 bases from V and 6 bases from J; bases unmatched to any gene: 7. The CDR3 nucleotides are TGTGCCAGCACCGGGACAGGGAAGTCCGAGCAGTACTTC. Protein product: CASTGTGKSEQYF.

This chain connects TRBV28 to TRBJ2-1; D perhaps matches TRBD1 (6 bases). The length of the CDR3 is 17 residues. Per germline, CDR1 MDHEN and CDR2 SYDVKM. Deletions cut 5 bases from V and 0 bases from J, with 17 bases between. CDR3 sequence (DNA): TGTGCCAGCAGTACCACTAGATGGGACAACTCCTACAATGAGCAGTTCTTC. Translating it yields CASSTTRWDNSYNEQFF.

The J gene is TRBJ1-1, the V gene TRBV7-2; D remains unclear. V was pared by 11 bases and J by 1 base, with 14 bases between. The CDR3 has 13 residues. Germline V gene data show CDR1 as SGHTA and CDR2 as FQGNSA. CDR3 sequence: CARAGLANTEAFF. CDR3 DNA sequence: TGTGCCCGGGCGGGCCTCGCGAACACTGAAGCTTTCTTT. The full variable domain, rest sourced from reference TRBV7-2 and TRBJ1-1, is GAGVSQSPSNKVTEKGKDVELRCDPISGHTALYWYRQSLGQGLEFLIYFQGNSAPDKSGLPSDRFSAERTGGSVSTLTIQRTQQEDSAVYLCARAGLANTEAFFGQGTRLTVV.